Below, one T cell receptor (beta chain) is given with its context. The data derive from a study of neoadjuvant anti-PD-1 for oral cavity cancer. TCRdb's table, derived via immunoSEQ multiplex PCR, lists solely in-frame clones and lacks some. The table has some 17,000 clones, about 66% seen once. The CDR3 is 13 residues long. V was pared by 8 bases and J by 7 bases, with 14 bases between. Germline V gene sequence: CDR1 MNHEY, CDR2 SVGAGI. The TCR comes from a person aged 35 to 85 with oral cavity squamous cell carcinoma. This sample comprised PBMCs, obtained before nivolumab (anti-PD-1) treatment. The chain links TRBV6-5 to TRBJ1-4; D uncertain. The CDR3 sequence is CASGDPRREKLFF. The CDR3 bases are TGTGCCAGCGGTGACCCCCGGCGTGAAAAACTGTTTTTT.